These T cell receptor beta chains were read from a single sample in a study of tumor-infiltrating lymphocytes in primary liver carcinoma. TCRdb processed the multiplex PCR reads anew with MiXCR; each CDR3 protein has one entry. The profile shows tens of thousands of distinct CDR3 sequences, approximately 74% of them singletons. What was sequenced was liver tumor tissue from sampling region 4. The receptors originated from a man aged 35 to 55 with primary liver carcinoma and hepatitis B virus infection. Each CDR3 is given without its conserved first and last residue. The D gene is left open where the match is weak. Some rows have no size entry. The others give once, few or many, or a class for an expanded clone.

v_call	j_call	clone_size	d_call	cdr3_aa
TRBV2	TRBJ2-5	NA	NA	ASKGRGEETQY
TRBV3-1	TRBJ2-3	NA	TRBD2	ASSLGTSVNTQY
TRBV19	TRBJ2-2	NA	NA	ASRGTFNTGELF
TRBV28	TRBJ2-7	NA	TRBD1	ASTKGAGGYEQH
TRBV6-1	TRBJ2-7	NA	TRBD1	ASNERGQAYEQC
TRBV28	TRBJ2-7	NA	NA	ADSLQGYEQY
TRBV29-1	TRBJ1-5	NA	NA	IVGCEDQPQH
TRBV4-2	TRBJ2-7	NA	NA	ASSQAGSPRWFGEQY
TRBV29-1	TRBJ2-7	many	TRBD1	SVRRTGTSYEQY
TRBV11-1	TRBJ2-7	NA	NA	VSSLAWTKQY
TRBV5-4	TRBJ2-7	many	TRBD2	ASSMLLAGGPGEQY
TRBV29-1	TRBJ1-2	NA	NA	SSAGVLDYGYI
TRBV6-2/TRBV6-3	TRBJ2-1	NA	NA	ASTRGPLHDEQF
TRBV28	TRBJ1-2	many	TRBD1	ASRNPGQGSGYT
TRBV6-1	TRBJ2-7	NA	NA	ASNERGRAYEQY
TRBV7-8	TRBJ2-7	many	NA	ASSGDKTYEQY
TRBV6-2/TRBV6-3	TRBJ2-5	NA	TRBD2	ASSRGTKIETQH
TRBV5-1	TRBJ2-5	NA	TRBD1	ASSLSPQGFETRY
TRBV5-6	TRBJ1-5	many	NA	ASSSYVRGTGNQPQH
TRBV6-5	TRBJ2-6	NA	NA	ASSYLGNSGANVLT
TRBV12-3/TRBV12-4	TRBJ1-5	NA	NA	ASSVQGSNQPRH
TRBV19	TRBJ2-1	NA	TRBD1	VSSPRTGSYDEQF
TRBV11-2	TRBJ2-1	once	TRBD2	TSSLNIGLAMCEQF
TRBV5-1	TRBJ2-2	NA	NA	VSSRAGAHTGELF
TRBV4-1	TRBJ2-1	NA	NA	VSGQENNEQF
TRBV11-2	TRBJ2-5	medium-sized	TRBD2	ASSLVAGEQETQY
TRBV4-1	TRBJ1-1	NA	TRBD1	ASSRTDREGTEAS
TRBV23-1	TRBJ1-5	once	NA	ASSQGSAPA